A selection of T cell receptor beta chains follows, all from one sample in a study of Ad26.COV2.S vaccination and SARS-CoV-2 variants. Here immunoSEQ multiplex PCR was the method, and the copy in TCRdb shows in-frame clones only, minus some. The sample has about 350,000 clones; around 90% are singletons. The sequenced sample was peripheral blood, obtained in a trial of Ad26.COV2.S vaccine versus placebo. These TCRs come from a person aged 18-65 years who received the Ad26.COV2.S COVID-19 vaccine or a placebo. Each CDR3 is given with its conserved first and last residue. D genes are given only for firm matches. Part of the rows lack a size; the others show once, few, many or a class for expanded clones.

j_call: TRBJ2-4; clone_size: -; v_call: TRBV7-6; d_call: -; cdr3_nt: TGTGCCAGCAGCTTAGGTGGGGCAAACATTCAGTACTTC; cdr3_aa: CASSLGGANIQYF
j_call: TRBJ1-1; clone_size: -; v_call: TRBV5-8; d_call: -; cdr3_nt: TGTGCCAGCAGCTCCGGGCTTGGATTCAACACTGAAGCTTTCTTT; cdr3_aa: CASSSGLGFNTEAFF
j_call: TRBJ2-7; clone_size: -; v_call: TRBV7-8; d_call: -; cdr3_nt: TGTGCCAGCAGCCCCGGGCGGGACCACCCCTCCGGGTACGAGCAGTACTTC; cdr3_aa: CASSPGRDHPSGYEQYF
j_call: TRBJ2-1; clone_size: -; v_call: TRBV7-8; d_call: -; cdr3_nt: TGTGCCAGCAGCTTAGAGTTGTCCAGCGAATACAATGAGCAGTTCTTC; cdr3_aa: CASSLELSSEYNEQFF
j_call: TRBJ1-2; clone_size: -; v_call: TRBV20-1; d_call: TRBD1; cdr3_nt: TGCAGTGCGAGTCCGGGACAGGGAGCGTCCTATGGCTACACCTTC; cdr3_aa: CSASPGQGASYGYTF
j_call: TRBJ1-1; clone_size: -; v_call: TRBV5-1; d_call: -; cdr3_nt: TGCGCCAGCAGCGCCACGGTGTTAGGGAACACTGAAGCTTTCTTT; cdr3_aa: CASSATVLGNTEAFF
j_call: TRBJ1-5; clone_size: -; v_call: TRBV28; d_call: TRBD1; cdr3_nt: TGTGCCAGCCAGGGGGCGCGTCAGCCCCAGCATTTT; cdr3_aa: CASQGARQPQHF
j_call: TRBJ1-3; clone_size: -; v_call: TRBV18; d_call: -; cdr3_nt: TGTGCCAGCTCACCGGGGACCCCTGGAAACACCATATATTTT; cdr3_aa: CASSPGTPGNTIYF
j_call: TRBJ2-3; clone_size: -; v_call: TRBV29-1; d_call: -; cdr3_nt: TGCAGCGCAGAGTCGGGACGCACAGATACGCAGTATTTT; cdr3_aa: CSAESGRTDTQYF
j_call: TRBJ1-6; clone_size: -; v_call: TRBV7-2; d_call: -; cdr3_nt: TGTGCCAGCAGCCCAAAGGTCAGGGCAGGCGCGTCACCCCTCCACTTT; cdr3_aa: CASSPKVRAGASPLHF
j_call: TRBJ1-5; clone_size: -; v_call: TRBV6-6; d_call: -; cdr3_nt: TGTGCCAGCAGTTACGAGGGGTTTGGCAATCAGCCCCAGCATTTT; cdr3_aa: CASSYEGFGNQPQHF
j_call: TRBJ2-2; clone_size: -; v_call: TRBV19; d_call: -; cdr3_nt: TGTGCCAGTTCAATACTCCGAGGAACCGGGGAGCTGTTTTTT; cdr3_aa: CASSILRGTGELFF
j_call: TRBJ1-1; clone_size: -; v_call: TRBV3-1/TRBV3-2; d_call: -; cdr3_nt: TGTGCCAGCAGCCCAGTTAGGCCGATAAAATCTGAAGCTTTCTTT; cdr3_aa: CASSPVRPIKSEAFF
j_call: TRBJ1-5; clone_size: once; v_call: TRBV28; d_call: TRBD1; cdr3_nt: TGTGCCAGCAGCTCATTGGGGACAGACAATCAGCCCCAGCATTTT; cdr3_aa: CASSSLGTDNQPQHF
j_call: TRBJ2-2; clone_size: -; v_call: TRBV27; d_call: -; cdr3_nt: TGTGCCAGCAGTTCTACAGGGCACACCGGGGAGCTGTTTTTT; cdr3_aa: CASSSTGHTGELFF
j_call: TRBJ1-5; clone_size: -; v_call: TRBV6-1; d_call: -; cdr3_nt: TGTGCCAGCAGTGAACTAATAAATCAGCCCCAGCATTTT; cdr3_aa: CASSELINQPQHF
j_call: TRBJ2-1; clone_size: -; v_call: TRBV7-9; d_call: TRBD2; cdr3_nt: TGTGCCAGCAGCCTAACTAGCGGGGGGCACCTCAATGAGCAGTTCTTC; cdr3_aa: CASSLTSGGHLNEQFF
j_call: TRBJ2-7; clone_size: -; v_call: TRBV4-3; d_call: -; cdr3_nt: TGCGCCAGCAGCCAAGCCCTTCCCTACGAGCAGTACTTC; cdr3_aa: CASSQALPYEQYF
j_call: TRBJ1-5; clone_size: once; v_call: TRBV7-9; d_call: TRBD1; cdr3_nt: TGTGCCAGCAGCCCTCAAGGGGGCGGAGGTCAGCCCCAGCATTTT; cdr3_aa: CASSPQGGGGQPQHF
j_call: TRBJ1-2; clone_size: once; v_call: TRBV7-9; d_call: TRBD1; cdr3_nt: TGTGCCAGCAGTCCCTGGGACAGGGGATCCGGTGGCTACACCTTC; cdr3_aa: CASSPWDRGSGGYTF
j_call: TRBJ2-2; clone_size: -; v_call: TRBV7-3; d_call: -; cdr3_nt: TGTGCCAGCAGCTTAATGGTAGACACCGGGGAGCTGTTTTTT; cdr3_aa: CASSLMVDTGELFF
j_call: TRBJ1-2; clone_size: -; v_call: TRBV7-9; d_call: TRBD1; cdr3_nt: TGTGCCAGCAGCCCGGGACAGCCCTATGGCTACACCTTC; cdr3_aa: CASSPGQPYGYTF
j_call: TRBJ2-7; clone_size: -; v_call: TRBV28; d_call: TRBD2; cdr3_nt: TGTGCCAGCAGTTTAATACCAGCGGGAGGTCACGAGCAGTACTTC; cdr3_aa: CASSLIPAGGHEQYF
j_call: TRBJ1-5; clone_size: -; v_call: TRBV27; d_call: -; cdr3_nt: TGTGCCAGCAGTTTAGGGTTTGGAGGTCAGCCCCAGCATTTT; cdr3_aa: CASSLGFGGQPQHF
j_call: TRBJ2-5; clone_size: -; v_call: TRBV30; d_call: TRBD1; cdr3_nt: TGTGCCTGGATCCCGGGACAGGAGTATGAAGAGACCCAGTACTTC; cdr3_aa: CAWIPGQEYEETQYF